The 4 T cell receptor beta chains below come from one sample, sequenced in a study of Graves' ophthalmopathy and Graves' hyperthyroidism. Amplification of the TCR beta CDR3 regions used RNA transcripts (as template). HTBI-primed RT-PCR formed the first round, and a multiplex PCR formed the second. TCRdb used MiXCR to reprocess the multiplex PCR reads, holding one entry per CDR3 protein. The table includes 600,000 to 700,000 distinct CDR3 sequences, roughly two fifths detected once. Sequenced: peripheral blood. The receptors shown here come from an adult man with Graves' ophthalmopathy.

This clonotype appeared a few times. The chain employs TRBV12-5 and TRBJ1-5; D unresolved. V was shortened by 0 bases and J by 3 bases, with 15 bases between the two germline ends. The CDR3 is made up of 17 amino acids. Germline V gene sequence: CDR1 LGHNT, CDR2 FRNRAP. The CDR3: CASGLVLGQVTNQPQHF. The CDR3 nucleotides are TGTGCTAGTGGTTTGGTTTTAGGGCAGGTCACCAATCAGCCCCAGCATTTT.

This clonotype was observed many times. The CDR3 nucleotides read TGCGCCAGCAGCCCAGTACCGAGGAACACTGAAGCTTTCTTT. This encodes CASSPVPRNTEAFF. The rearrangement links TRBV5-1 to TRBJ1-1; D not certain. CDR3 size: 14 residues. Germline CDR1 reads SGHRS; CDR2 reads YFSETQ. V lost 4 bases and J lost 1, with 11 bases in between.

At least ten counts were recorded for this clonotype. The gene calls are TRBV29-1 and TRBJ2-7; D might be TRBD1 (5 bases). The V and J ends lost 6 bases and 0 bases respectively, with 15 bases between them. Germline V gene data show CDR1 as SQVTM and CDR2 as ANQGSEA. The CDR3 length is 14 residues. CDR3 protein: CSVATGAFSYEQYF. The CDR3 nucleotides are TGCAGCGTCGCAACAGGAGCCTTCTCCTACGAGCAGTACTTC.

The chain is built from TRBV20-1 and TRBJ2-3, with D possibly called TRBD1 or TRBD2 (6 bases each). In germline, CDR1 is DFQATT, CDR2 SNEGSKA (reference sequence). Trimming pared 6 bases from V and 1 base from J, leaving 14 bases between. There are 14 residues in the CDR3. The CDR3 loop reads CSAGGRERTDTQYF. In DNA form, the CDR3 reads TGCAGTGCGGGGGGCCGGGAGCGCACAGATACGCAGTATTTT.